A single sample gave rise to the 32 T cell receptor beta chains below, sequenced in a study of cytomegalovirus exposure and HLA in healthy donors. The protocol was immunoSEQ multiplex PCR, while the TCRdb copy is restricted to in-frame clones and leaves out a portion. The sample lists 120,000 or so clones, approximately 94% occurring once. The sequenced sample consisted of PBMCs. Receptor source: a man between 18 and 29 years old in good health and CMV-seronegative.

The V and J genes are TRBV2 and TRBJ2-2; TRBD1 might be the D (6 bases). There are 15 residues in the CDR3. Per germline, CDR1 SNHLY and CDR2 FYNNEI. V was cut by 6 bases and J by 5 bases, with 16 bases left in between. The CDR3: CASSPGTMGTGELFF. In nucleotides, the CDR3 is TGTGCCAGCAGCCCCGGGACAATGGGGACCGGGGAGCTGTTTTTT.

J is TRBJ2-7 and V is TRBV4-1; 8 nucleotides agree with TRBD1. Looked up from germline, CDR1 is MGHRA and CDR2 is YSYEKL. The CDR3 spans 17 residues. V was clipped by 0 bases and J by 0 bases; unmatched bases: 7. CDR3 loop: CASSQEVSGGSSYEQYF. The CDR3 nucleotides are TGCGCCAGCAGCCAAGAGGTTTCAGGGGGCAGCTCCTACGAGCAGTACTTC.

Comments on this clone: One end of the junction fails to match germline, which may point to a read error. The chain joins TRBV7-7 to TRBJ2-2; 9 bases map to TRBD2. The germline V gene encodes CDR1 SSHAT and CDR2 FNYEAQ (reference sequence). The CDR3 loop spans 16 amino acids. This CDR3 is CASSPAGGRPTGELFF. CDR3 DNA sequence: TGTGCTAGCAGCCCCGCGGGGGGGCGACCGACCGGGGAGCTGTTTTTT.

The chain joins TRBV5-6 to TRBJ2-7, with D perhaps matching TRBD2 (6 bases). Per germline, CDR1 SGHDT and CDR2 YYEEEE. There are 16 residues in the CDR3. With 2 bases removed from V and 2 bases from J, the gap between germline ends came to 17 bases. CDR3 in DNA: TGTGCCAGCAGCTTTTCTTATCGGGACTCTGCCTACGAGCAGTACTTC. This translates into CASSFSYRDSAYEQYF.

The genes are TRBV14 and TRBJ2-2; possible D gene TRBD1, 6 bases. V was pared by 4 bases and J by 7 bases, with 16 bases between. This CDR3 is built from 15 residues. CDR1 and CDR2 (germline): SGHDN, FVKESK. Here the CDR3 reads CASSPRTGSGGELFF. The CDR3 DNA reads TGTGCCAGCAGCCCCCGAACAGGGTCAGGCGGGGAGCTGTTTTTT.

Only one count was recorded for this clone. V usage is TRBV4-2 and J usage is TRBJ1-4, with 8 bases matching TRBD1. Germline CDR1 is LGHNA and CDR2 is YNFKEQ. The length of the CDR3 is 16 residues. V was clipped by 1 base and J by 1 base; unmatched bases: 2. CDR3 region: CASSQGTGGTNEKLFF. CDR3 in DNA: TGTGCCAGCAGCCAAGGCACAGGGGGAACTAATGAAAAACTGTTTTTT.

The V gene is TRBV28, the J gene TRBJ2-5; D gene ambiguous. The CDR3 consists of 13 residues. Trimming pared 2 bases from V and 4 bases from J, leaving 8 bases between. Germline V gene data show CDR1 as MDHEN and CDR2 as SYDVKM. The CDR3 loop reads CASSLNSGETQYF. CDR3 in DNA: TGTGCCAGCAGTTTAAACAGTGGAGAGACCCAGTACTTC.

This chain links TRBV7-9 with TRBJ2-5; 8 positions match TRBD2. The CDR3 is 15 amino acids. Germline trimming cut 1 base from V and 8 bases from J; bases unmatched to any gene: 9. Germline V gene lookup returns CDR1 SEHNR and CDR2 FQNEAQ (reference sequence). This chain's CDR3 is CASSLVGLASSTQYF. The CDR3, as DNA: TGTGCCAGCAGCTTAGTTGGACTAGCCTCAAGTACCCAGTACTTC.

Here the CDR3 reads CASSLVPGGELFF. Here the CDR3 DNA reads TGTGCCAGCAGCTTAGTCCCCGGCGGGGAGCTGTTTTTT. The chain employs TRBV11-1 and TRBJ2-2; D gene ambiguous. V was shortened by 1 base and J by 7 bases, with 7 bases between the two germline ends. This CDR3 has 13 residues. Germline V CDR1 and CDR2: SGHAT, FQDESV (reference sequence).

This chain uses TRBV11-2 with TRBJ1-1; TRBD1 is a possible D gene (6 bases). Germline assignment: CDR1 SGHAT and CDR2 FQNNGV. The CDR3 contains 15 residues. The V end was cut by 5 bases, the J end by 4 bases, with 17 bases between. CDR3 protein: CASSRNSGVSTEAFF. Written as DNA, the CDR3 is TGTGCCAGCAGCCGTAATTCAGGGGTAAGCACTGAAGCTTTCTTT.

This chain joins TRBV7-9 and TRBJ1-3; D is ambiguous. The germline V and J ends were trimmed by 5 bases and 2 bases, with 10 bases remaining between them. The CDR3 has 14 amino acids. CDR1 is SEHNR and CDR2 is FQNEAQ in the germline V gene (reference sequence). The CDR3 nucleotides read TGTGCCAGCAGCCTCCCGGGAGCTGGAAACACCATATATTTT. Translation: CASSLPGAGNTIYF.

This chain uses TRBV2 with TRBJ1-4; D remains ambiguous. V shed 8 bases and J shed 0 bases, with 10 bases lying between them. The CDR3 has 14 amino acids. Germline values: CDR1 SNHLY, CDR2 FYNNEI. CDR3 amino acids: CASVPFATNEKLFF. The CDR3 region has the DNA TGTGCCAGCGTTCCCTTTGCAACTAATGAAAAACTGTTTTTT.

This clone was counted once. The chain joins TRBV10-3 to TRBJ2-7; 9 nucleotides match TRBD1. The V gene end was trimmed by 6 bases and the J gene end by 0 bases; junction bases not matched to a gene: 6. The CDR3 is 15 amino acids. Germline values: CDR1 ENHRY, CDR2 SYGVKD. The CDR3 DNA is TGTGCCATCAGAGCCGGGACAGGGATCTCCTACGAGCAGTACTTC. Translation: CAIRAGTGISYEQYF.

This clone was seen only once. The rearrangement links TRBV11-2 to TRBJ2-5, with D perhaps matching TRBD1 (6 bases). V lost 3 bases, J lost 13 bases, and 15 bases lay in between. Germline CDR1 and CDR2: SGHAT and FQNNGV. This CDR3 is built from 12 residues. This CDR3 is CASSLRGRGLYF. CDR3 DNA sequence: TGTGCCAGCAGCTTGAGGGGGAGAGGGCTGTACTTC. Based on the CDR3 plus reference TRBV11-2 and TRBJ2-5, the full variable domain is EAGVAQSPRYKIIEKRQSVAFWCNPISGHATLYWYQQILGQGPKLLIQFQNNGVVDDSQLPKDRFSAERLKGVDSTLKIQPAKLEDSAVYLCASSLRGRGLYFGPGTRLLVL.

The V gene is TRBV6-5, the J gene TRBJ2-7; 9 bases map to TRBD2. With 4 bases clipped from V and 7 bases from J, the junction kept 14 bases outside the gene matches. Looked up from germline, CDR1 is MNHEY and CDR2 is SVGAGI. The CDR3 spans 16 residues. CDR3 sequence (DNA): TGTGCCAGCAGTTCTCCGCGCGGGAGGGCCTTCTATGAGCAGTACTTC. Its translation is CASSSPRGRAFYEQYF.

The chain links TRBV18 to TRBJ2-3, with 12 nucleotides matching TRBD1. The J segment lost 7 bases and the V segment lost 3 bases, leaving 8 bases of the junction unmatched. Germline V lookup: CDR1 KGHSH, CDR2 LQKENI. CDR3 length: 16 residues. The CDR3 DNA reads as TGTGCCAGCTCACCCCCGGGACAGGGGGCAACTAATACGCAGTATTTT. Amino acids: CASSPPGQGATNTQYF.

This clone came up once. V is TRBV4-3 and J is TRBJ1-2, with D maybe TRBD1 (5 bases). The V end was cut by 2 bases, the J end by 7 bases, with 20 bases between. The CDR3 covers 16 residues. Germline V gene sequence: CDR1 LGHNA, CDR2 YSLEER. This CDR3 reads CASSQTSGTTIAGYTF. DNA of the CDR3: TGCGCCAGCAGCCAAACCTCCGGGACTACCATCGCTGGCTACACCTTC.

This chain uses TRBV4-2 with TRBJ1-5; no firm D call. The V gene's germline CDR1 is LGHNA and CDR2 YNFKEQ. V was pared by 1 base and J by 7 bases, with 17 bases between. This CDR3 is built from 16 residues. The CDR3 DNA sequence: TGTGCCAGCAGCCAAGGGCCCACAGAGTCAGAACAGCCCCAGCATTTT. Its protein product is CASSQGPTESEQPQHF.

This clone appeared once. V usage is TRBV11-2 and J usage is TRBJ1-4, with 9 bases that match TRBD1. CDR1 is SGHAT, CDR2 FQNNGV, per germline. The length of the CDR3 is 16 residues. Trimming took 5 bases from V and 2 from J; bases not matched to a gene: 6. CDR3 DNA sequence: TGTGCCAGCAGCCCAGGGACAGGGTATACTAATGAAAAACTGTTTTTT. It encodes CASSPGTGYTNEKLFF.

The rearrangement uses TRBV19 and TRBJ2-7; 11 nucleotides match TRBD2. From germline, CDR1 is LNHDA and CDR2 SQIVND (reference sequence). This CDR3 region has 19 residues. Trimming at V came to 3 bases and at J to 0 bases, leaving 13 bases not matched to a gene. The CDR3 DNA reads TGTGCCAGTAGTATGGCTGGACTAGCGGGTTCCTATTTCTCCTACGAGCAGTACTTC. Translated, it gives CASSMAGLAGSYFSYEQYF.

This rearrangement joins TRBV19 to TRBJ1-5; 9 nucleotides match TRBD1. The germline V gene encodes CDR1 LNHDA and CDR2 SQIVND (reference sequence). J was trimmed by 8 bases and V by 4 bases; bases with no gene match: 12. The CDR3 length is 16 residues. In DNA, the CDR3 is TGTGCCAGTAGTACCCTGGGACAGGGTATGATGGAGCCCCAGCATTTT. It specifies CASSTLGQGMMEPQHF.

The J gene is TRBJ2-1, the V gene TRBV6-5; the match to TRBD2 covers 7 bases. After removal of 2 bases from V and 10 bases from J, the junction contained 14 bases not matched to a gene. The CDR3 totals 16 residues. Germline-derived CDR1 and CDR2 are MNHEY and SVGAGI. Here the CDR3 reads CASSYGSGDYPWEQFF. In DNA form, the CDR3 reads TGTGCCAGCAGTTACGGGAGCGGGGATTATCCGTGGGAGCAGTTCTTC.

The V and J genes are TRBV4-2 and TRBJ1-1; 8 bases are shared with TRBD1. The CDR3 is 14 residues long. Germline CDR1 reads LGHNA; CDR2 reads YNFKEQ. The V segment lost 1 base and the J segment 5 bases; nucleotides outside the gene matches: 3. CDR3 loop: CASSQATGGTEAFF. The CDR3 DNA follows: TGTGCCAGCAGCCAAGCTACAGGGGGAACTGAAGCTTTCTTT.

The chain joins TRBV11-2 to TRBJ2-7, with TRBD2 identical over 10 bases. Looked up from germline, CDR1 is SGHAT and CDR2 is FQNNGV. V trimming: 0 bases; J trimming: 4 bases; junction bases outside the gene matches: 9. The CDR3 is 17 residues long. CDR3 nucleotides: TGTGCCAGCAGCTTAGAGCGCCCGGGACTAGCGAGATACGAGCAGTACTTC. Encoded protein: CASSLERPGLARYEQYF.

The chain carries TRBV27 and TRBJ1-5; the D gene is possibly TRBD1 (5 bases). Germline V CDR1 and CDR2: MNHEY, SMNVEV (reference sequence). The CDR3 covers 14 residues. The ends were cut back, 3 bases at V and 3 bases at J, with 9 bases in the middle. DNA of the CDR3: TGTGCCAGCAGTTTCGGGGGGGACAATCAGCCCCAGCATTTT. Protein: CASSFGGDNQPQHF.

The gene calls are TRBV28 and TRBJ2-7; D is undetermined. Deletions cut 9 bases from V and 3 bases from J, with 6 bases between. There are 10 residues in the CDR3. CDR1 is MDHEN, CDR2 SYDVKM, per germline. The DNA of the CDR3 is TGTGCCAGTGCGCGCTACGAGCAGTACTTC. Its translation: CASARYEQYF.

The rearrangement joins TRBV7-9 to TRBJ2-5, with 11 bases fitting TRBD1. With V trimmed by 5 bases and J by 4 bases, 9 bases remained unmatched. Looked up from germline, CDR1 is SEHNR and CDR2 is FQNEAQ (reference sequence). The CDR3 totals 16 residues. The CDR3 sequence: CASSPRTGGFGETQYF. The CDR3, as DNA: TGTGCCAGCAGCCCTAGGACAGGGGGCTTTGGAGAGACCCAGTACTTC.

This chain connects TRBV14 to TRBJ1-1, with no clear D. CDR1 is SGHDN, CDR2 FVKESK, per germline. The CDR3 is 13 amino acids. Trimming took 8 bases from V and 0 from J, leaving 10 bases between them. The CDR3 here is CASGKTVNTEAFF. As DNA, the CDR3 is TGTGCCAGCGGTAAAACGGTGAACACTGAAGCTTTCTTT. Based on the CDR3 plus reference TRBV14 and TRBJ1-1, the full variable domain is EAGVTQFPSHSVIEKGQTVTLRCDPISGHDNLYWYRRVMGKEIKFLLHFVKESKQDESGMPNNRFLAERTGGTYSTLKVQPAELEDSGVYFCASGKTVNTEAFFGQGTRLTVV.

The sample holds one count of this clone. The chain carries TRBV30 and TRBJ2-5, with a possible D match to TRBD1 (6 bases). Trimming stripped 0 bases from V and 7 bases from J, with 18 bases between. The CDR3 contains 15 residues. Germline lookup yields CDR1 GTSNPN and CDR2 SVGIG (reference sequence). CDR3 sequence reads: CAWSVWGRQDGTQYF. The CDR3 nucleotides are TGTGCCTGGAGTGTCTGGGGTCGACAGGACGGGACCCAGTACTTC. The complete variable domain, with remaining parts taken from reference TRBV30 and TRBJ2-5, reads SQTIHQWPATLVQPVGSPLSLECTVEGTSNPNLYWYRQAAGRGLQLLFYSVGIGQISSEVPQNLSASRPQDRQFILSSKKLLLSDSGFYLCAWSVWGRQDGTQYFGPGTRLLVL.

This clone was picked up one time. This chain joins TRBV19 and TRBJ1-5; TRBD1 matches 12 bases. The junction had 10 bases not matched to a gene; V was cut back by 6 bases and J by 1 base. This CDR3 is built from 18 residues. The germline V gene encodes CDR1 LNHDA and CDR2 SQIVND (reference sequence). This chain's CDR3 is CASRDRDRGQRSNQPQHF. For the CDR3, the DNA is TGTGCCAGTAGGGACCGGGACAGGGGGCAAAGAAGCAATCAGCCCCAGCATTTT.

This clone has only one observation. The V and J genes are TRBV11-3 and TRBJ2-3, with 10 bases matching TRBD2. CDR3 length equals 15 residues. The germline gives CDR1 SGHNT, CDR2 YENEEA. V shed 5 bases, J shed 6 bases, and the junction held 8 bases outside the gene matches. The CDR3, as DNA: TGTGCCAGCAGCCCGGGCGGGACTAGCGCCGATACGCAGTATTTT. It specifies CASSPGGTSADTQYF. Full variable domain (missing parts from reference TRBV11-3 and TRBJ2-3): EAGVVQSPRYKIIEKKQPVAFWCNPISGHNTLYWYLQNLGQGPELLIRYENEEAVDDSQLPKDRFSAERLKGVDSTLKIQPAELGDSAVYLCASSPGGTSADTQYFGPGTRLTVL.

Note on this clone: A read error may produce the germline difference seen at one junction end. V is TRBV19 and J is TRBJ2-7; 7 bases are a match to TRBD1. The germline gives CDR1 LNHDA, CDR2 SQIVND (reference sequence). The CDR3 is 15 residues long. The CDR3 bases are TGTGCCAGTAGCATAGGACAGGCCAGCTCCTACGAGCAGTACTTC. It translates to CASSIGQASSYEQYF.